Presented here are 9 T cell receptor beta chains from one specimen sequenced in a study of blood T cells in healthy people across ages. Then a second PCR, running roughly 7 to 11 cycles, was carried out with a sample-barcoded 5' primer and a J-beta primer mix. TCRdb independently ran MiXCR on the 5' RACE reads; one entry per CDR3 protein. The data hold some 1,000,000 distinct CDR3 sequences, with almost 25% observed a single time. These data also featured in a second study, about T cells of mothers and their children.

The sequenced sample consisted of blood. These TCRs come from a girl aged 2-10 years in good health.

This clonotype was detected a few times. The chain is built from TRBV5-1 and TRBJ2-7, with D unresolved. The CDR3 is made up of 14 amino acids. Germline CDR1 and CDR2: SGHRS and YFSETQ. Trimming pared 3 bases from V and 2 bases from J, leaving 12 bases between. The CDR3 nucleotides are TGCGCCAGCAGCTACGCCTCGGATACCTACGAGCAGTACTTC. Its protein product is CASSYASDTYEQYF.

This clonotype was picked up a small number of times. This chain connects TRBV13 to TRBJ1-2; 7 bases line up with TRBD1. There are 15 residues in the CDR3. With 7 bases clipped from V and 2 bases from J, the junction kept 10 bases outside the gene matches. CDR1 and CDR2 (germline): PRHDT, FYEKMQ (reference sequence). The CDR3 spells CASNRRGRSNYGYTF. CDR3 nucleotides: TGTGCCAGCAATCGAAGGGGGCGGTCGAACTATGGCTACACCTTC.

About this clonotype itself: An end of the junction does not agree with germline; a read error may underlie this. The rearrangement uses TRBV29-1 and TRBJ2-1; D is perhaps TRBD2 (5 bases). CDR1 and CDR2 (germline): SQVTM, ANQGSEA. This CDR3 comprises 14 residues. The CDR3 loop reads CSVPPTRPGNEQFF. CDR3 sequence (DNA): TGTAGCGTCCCGCCCACACGACCTGGCAATGAGCAGTTCTTC.

This chain links TRBV3-1 with TRBJ2-1; D gene uncertain. V was cut by 2 bases and J by 5 bases, with 7 bases left in between. Per germline, CDR1 LGHDT and CDR2 YNNKEL (reference sequence). This CDR3 is 13 amino acids long. The CDR3 here is CASSQKTHNEQFF. CDR3 in DNA: TGTGCCAGCAGCCAAAAAACTCACAATGAGCAGTTCTTC.

The rearrangement joins TRBV15 to TRBJ2-5; the D gene could be TRBD1 or TRBD2 (5 bases each). This CDR3 comprises 15 residues. The germline V gene has CDR1 LNHNV and CDR2 YYDKDF (reference sequence). Trimming removed 1 base at V and 3 bases at J, with 12 bases between. CDR3 DNA sequence: TGTGCCACCAGCAGAGGGCCGGGGCCTGAAGAGACCCAGTACTTC. Amino acids: CATSRGPGPEETQYF.

The CDR3 nucleotides are TGTGCCAGCAGGGCTTCGGACAGAACAAGATTCCTTACTAGCACAGATACGCAGTATTTT. It translates to CASRASDRTRFLTSTDTQYF. This chain links TRBV6-1 with TRBJ2-3; D is possibly TRBD1 (6 bases). V was trimmed by 6 bases and J by 0 bases, leaving 28 bases between them. CDR1 is MNHNS, CDR2 SASEGT, per germline. The CDR3 totals 20 residues.

The chain combines TRBV25-1 with TRBJ2-5; D is undetermined. V lost 3 bases and J lost 2, with 13 bases in between. There are 15 residues in the CDR3. Germline-derived CDR1 and CDR2 are MGHDK and SYGVNS. This CDR3 is CASSDDWEVQETQYF. The CDR3 DNA is TGTGCCAGCAGTGATGACTGGGAAGTACAAGAGACCCAGTACTTC.

The genes are TRBV29-1 and TRBJ1-2, with 8 positions matching TRBD1. Looked up from germline, CDR1 is SQVTM and CDR2 is ANQGSEA. The length of the CDR3 is 12 residues. J gave up 7 bases and V 7 bases, and 8 bases lay outside the gene matches. The CDR3 region is CSAQTGAGGYTF. Written as DNA, the CDR3 is TGCAGCGCCCAGACAGGGGCAGGTGGCTACACCTTC.

The CDR3 sequence is CASSPQAGSYNEQFF. CDR3 DNA: TGTGCCAGCAGTCCTCAAGCGGGCTCCTACAATGAGCAGTTCTTC. This rearrangement joins TRBV27 to TRBJ2-1, with TRBD2 as a possible D gene (6 bases). Germline values: CDR1 MNHEY, CDR2 SMNVEV (reference sequence). V lost 5 bases to trimming and J lost 0 bases, with 11 bases between them. This CDR3 contains 15 residues.